Each of the 25 T cell receptor beta chains below was sequenced from the same sample in a study of cytomegalovirus exposure and HLA in healthy donors. PCR amplification relied on 60 Vbeta primers (plus 13 Jbeta primers). The repertoire was sequenced with immunoSEQ multiplex PCR; TCRdb's copy has only in-frame clones and lacks some. The sample has roughly 150,000 clones, around 80% seen once. Sequenced input: PBMCs. These receptors originate from a man under 40 in good health.

CDR3: CASSTGSYEQYF. In DNA, the CDR3 is TGTGCCAGTAGTACCGGGTCCTACGAGCAGTACTTC. The chain combines TRBV19 with TRBJ2-7; D remains unclear. CDR1 LNHDA and CDR2 SQIVND come from the germline V gene (reference sequence). This CDR3 spans 12 amino acids. Trimming stripped 4 bases from V and 1 base from J, with 5 bases between.

The V call is TRBV7-3, the J call TRBJ2-1, with 7 bases lining up with TRBD2. Germline values: CDR1 SGHTA, CDR2 FQGTGA. The CDR3 contains 17 residues. Trimming took 6 bases from V and 2 from J; bases not matched to a gene: 13. The CDR3 spells CASRPGGSSAAYNEQFF. DNA for the CDR3: TGTGCCAGCAGGCCCGGGGGGTCTAGCGCGGCCTACAATGAGCAGTTCTTC.

The V and J genes are TRBV6-5 and TRBJ1-1; D remains unclear. This CDR3 is built from 14 residues. Germline values: CDR1 MNHEY, CDR2 SVGAGI. The germline V and J ends were trimmed by 0 bases and 4 bases, with 9 bases remaining between them. The DNA of the CDR3 is TGTGCCAGCAGTTACTCGCGGGAAGGCACTGAAGCTTTCTTT. Translating gives CASSYSREGTEAFF.

This clone has more than one count but fewer than ten. The J gene is TRBJ2-5, the V gene TRBV5-1; 14 positions match TRBD2. The CDR3 length is 18 residues. With 1 base clipped from V and 5 bases from J, the junction kept 10 bases outside the gene matches. Germline V gives CDR1 SGHRS, CDR2 YFSETQ. The CDR3 protein is CASSLTTGTSGSKETQYF. In nucleotides, the CDR3 is TGCGCCAGCAGCTTGACGACTGGGACTAGCGGGAGTAAGGAGACCCAGTACTTC. The variable domain in full, completed from reference TRBV5-1 and TRBJ2-5, reads KAGVTQTPRYLIKTRGQQVTLSCSPISGHRSVSWYQQTPGQGLQFLFEYFSETQRNKGNFPGRFSGRQFSNSRSEMNVSTLELGDSALYLCASSLTTGTSGSKETQYFGPGTRLLVL.

This clone appeared a single time. The chain carries TRBV7-8 and TRBJ2-6, with TRBD2 identical over 10 bases. This CDR3 is 18 amino acids long. The J segment lost 6 bases and the V segment lost 6 bases, leaving 14 bases of the junction unmatched. Germline values: CDR1 SGHVS, CDR2 FQNEAQ. The DNA of the CDR3 is TGTGCCAGCAGGGATCCCGGGACTAGCGATCCCCAGGCCAACGTCCTGACTTTC. It yields the protein CASRDPGTSDPQANVLTF.

The chain carries TRBV30 and TRBJ2-1; D perhaps matches TRBD1 (5 bases). The ends were cut back, 1 base at V and 7 bases at J, with 8 bases in the middle. This CDR3 contains 12 residues. Germline-derived CDR1 and CDR2 are GTSNPN and SVGIG (reference sequence). CDR3 residues: CAWSGGVNEQFF. CDR3 nucleotides: TGTGCCTGGAGTGGGGGCGTAAATGAGCAGTTCTTC.

The chain couples TRBV14 to TRBJ2-5; D gene ambiguous. The end of the DNA fits TRBJ2-7 better, so the J call may be wrong. CDR1 is SGHDN and CDR2 is FVKESK in the germline V gene. CDR3 length equals 14 residues. CDR3 amino acids: CASSQRRSSYEQYF. CDR3 sequence (DNA): TGTGCCAGCAGCCAAAGAAGGAGCTCCTACGAGCAGTACTTC.

The chain links TRBV18 to TRBJ2-3; weak D call: TRBD2 (5 bases). This CDR3 has 15 amino acids. Trimming took off 3 bases at V and 4 bases at J, with 14 bases between the two ends. Germline lookup yields CDR1 KGHSH and CDR2 LQKENI. CDR3 residues: CASSPNGNLADTQYF. CDR3 DNA sequence: TGTGCCAGCTCACCGAACGGGAATCTCGCAGATACGCAGTATTTT.

This sequence joins TRBV7-9 and TRBJ2-1, with TRBD2 matching over 11 bases. Unmatched junction bases numbered 5, after V lost 5 bases and J lost 2 bases. The V gene's germline CDR1 is SEHNR and CDR2 FQNEAQ (reference sequence). The CDR3 extends over 16 amino acids. This CDR3 is CASSPLAGGPYNEQFF. The CDR3 DNA reads TGTGCCAGCAGCCCTCTAGCGGGAGGTCCCTACAATGAGCAGTTCTTC. The variable domain in full, completed from reference TRBV7-9 and TRBJ2-1, reads DTGVSQNPRHKITKRGQNVTFRCDPISEHNRLYWYRQTLGQGPEFLTYFQNEAQLEKSRLLSDRFSAERPKGSFSTLEIQRTEQGDSAMYLCASSPLAGGPYNEQFFGPGTRLTVL.

The chain combines TRBV7-7 with TRBJ2-3; 7 bases line up with TRBD1. This CDR3 spans 15 amino acids. The V segment lost 2 bases and the J segment 2 bases; nucleotides outside the gene matches: 4. Per the germline V gene, CDR1 is SSHAT and CDR2 is FNYEAQ (reference sequence). The DNA for the CDR3 is TGTGCCAGCAGCTTAAGGGACAGCCTCACAGATACGCAGTATTTT. It translates to CASSLRDSLTDTQYF. Full variable domain (rest looked up from reference TRBV7-7 and TRBJ2-3): GAGVSQSPRYKVTKRGQDVTLRCDPISSHATLYWYQQALGQGPEFLTYFNYEAQPDKSGLPSDRFSAERPEGSISTLTIQRTEQRDSAMYRCASSLRDSLTDTQYFGPGTRLTVL.

The V and J genes are TRBV19 and TRBJ1-5, with D unclear. The V gene lost 1 base and the J gene lost 0 bases, with 19 bases spanning the gap. Germline CDR1 reads LNHDA; CDR2 reads SQIVND (reference sequence). The CDR3 length is 19 residues. For the CDR3, the DNA is TGTGCCAGTAGTATAGCCCTAGGAGGGATTGATTATAGCAATCAGCCCCAGCATTTT. It translates to CASSIALGGIDYSNQPQHF.

The J gene is TRBJ1-1, the V gene TRBV28, with TRBD1 matching over 12 bases. J was trimmed by 12 bases and V by 4 bases; bases with no gene match: 12. Germline V gene sequence: CDR1 MDHEN, CDR2 SYDVKM. The CDR3 extends over 15 amino acids. The CDR3 sequence is CASSYPGTGGEKTFF. The CDR3 DNA follows: TGTGCCAGCAGTTACCCCGGGACAGGGGGCGAGAAGACTTTCTTT.

The J gene is TRBJ1-2, the V gene TRBV9, with D hard to call. The V gene's germline CDR1 is SGDLS and CDR2 YYNGEE. Trimming left V 3 bases short and J 3 bases short, with 6 bases between. This CDR3 comprises 12 residues. This CDR3 reads CASSARDYGYTF. In nucleotides, the CDR3 is TGTGCCAGCAGCGCGCGGGACTATGGCTACACCTTC.

The chain uses TRBV5-1 and TRBJ1-2; 7 positions agree with TRBD1. The germline CDR1 and CDR2 sequences are SGHRS and YFSETQ. The V and J ends lost 0 bases and 4 bases, in that order; junction bases with no gene match: 3. This CDR3 is 14 amino acids long. DNA of the CDR3: TGCGCCAGCAGCTTGGAGGGACAGAGCTATGGCTACACCTTC. As protein: CASSLEGQSYGYTF.

The chain links TRBV7-3 to TRBJ2-7, with 7 nucleotides matching TRBD2. J gave up 2 bases and V 3 bases, and 7 bases lay outside the gene matches. CDR1 and CDR2 from the germline V gene are SGHTA and FQGTGA. This CDR3 has 15 residues. The CDR3, as DNA: TGTGCCAGCAGCTTCTCAGGACTAGGGCCCTACGAGCAGTACTTC. It yields the protein CASSFSGLGPYEQYF.

The chain links TRBV9 to TRBJ2-7, with TRBD1 matching over 12 bases. The CDR3 extends over 14 amino acids. The V gene's germline CDR1 is SGDLS and CDR2 YYNGEE. Trimming at V came to 3 bases and at J to 5 bases, leaving 3 bases not matched to a gene. The CDR3 nucleotides are TGTGCCAGCAGCGCCGGGACAGGGGGCAACGAGCAGTACTTC. Its translation: CASSAGTGGNEQYF.

The rearrangement joins TRBV5-6 to TRBJ1-5; possibly TRBD1 for D (6 bases). CDR1 is SGHDT and CDR2 is YYEEEE in the germline V gene. The CDR3 contains 14 residues. V lost 3 bases and J lost 2, with 9 bases in between. The CDR3 DNA is TGTGCCAGCAGCTCACAGGGAGGCAATCAGCCCCAGCATTTT. This sequence encodes CASSSQGGNQPQHF. The variable domain in full, completed from reference TRBV5-6 and TRBJ1-5, reads DAGVTQSPTHLIKTRGQQVTLRCSPKSGHDTVSWYQQALGQGPQFIFQYYEEEERQRGNFPDRFSGHQFPNYSSELNVNALLLGDSALYLCASSSQGGNQPQHFGDGTRLSIL.

The genes are TRBV6-5 and TRBJ2-7, with D hard to call. This CDR3 contains 13 residues. Trimming removed 1 base at V and 3 bases at J, with 7 bases between. Germline V CDR1 and CDR2: MNHEY, SVGAGI. CDR3 coding DNA: TGTGCCAGCAGTTACTTACAAAACTACGAGCAGTACTTC. Its protein product is CASSYLQNYEQYF.

The chain carries TRBV18 and TRBJ1-1; 7 bases line up with TRBD1. The CDR3 extends over 16 amino acids. Germline CDR1 and CDR2: KGHSH and LQKENI. The ends lost 2 bases at V and 0 bases at J; junction bases unmatched: 6. The CDR3 loop reads CASSPNQGTVNTEAFF. CDR3 DNA sequence: TGTGCCAGCTCACCAAACCAAGGGACAGTGAACACTGAAGCTTTCTTT.

In its sample, this clone was seen a few times. The rearrangement joins TRBV6-5 to TRBJ1-4; no definite D call. V dropped 4 bases and J dropped 10 bases, with 10 bases sitting between them. The CDR3 sequence is 12 residues long. The germline gives CDR1 MNHEY, CDR2 SVGAGI. The CDR3 DNA is TGTGCCAGCAGTTTCAAGAACGGAAAACTGTTTTTT. Protein product: CASSFKNGKLFF.

The rearrangement uses TRBV4-1 and TRBJ1-6, with D uncertain. This CDR3 has 14 residues. Germline V gene data show CDR1 as MGHRA and CDR2 as YSYEKL. V lost 4 bases to trimming and J lost 9 bases, with 13 bases between them. Here the CDR3 reads CASSPRAPFSPLHF. As DNA, the CDR3 is TGCGCCAGCAGCCCAAGAGCCCCTTTTTCACCCCTCCACTTT.

J is TRBJ1-2 and V is TRBV5-6, with 11 bases lining up with TRBD1. The J segment lost 6 bases and the V segment lost 4 bases, leaving 11 bases of the junction unmatched. Germline V gene sequence: CDR1 SGHDT, CDR2 YYEEEE. The CDR3 is 16 residues long. This CDR3 reads CASSPLGGTGGNGYTF. CDR3 DNA sequence: TGTGCCAGCAGCCCCCTGGGAGGGACAGGGGGAAATGGCTACACCTTC.

The chain has TRBV27 and TRBJ1-2, with 8 bases that match TRBD1. This CDR3 is 14 amino acids long. Germline-derived CDR1 and CDR2 are MNHEY and SMNVEV (reference sequence). The J segment lost 4 bases and the V segment lost 6 bases, leaving 7 bases of the junction unmatched. CDR3 nucleotides: TGTGCCAGCAGCCAGGACAGGGCGGGCTATGGCTACACCTTC. It specifies CASSQDRAGYGYTF.

The chain couples TRBV30 to TRBJ1-2; TRBD1 is a possible D gene (5 bases). The CDR3 spans 15 residues. Deletions cut 0 bases from V and 6 bases from J, with 17 bases between. Germline lookup yields CDR1 GTSNPN and CDR2 SVGIG (reference sequence). In nucleotides, the CDR3 is TGTGCCTGGAGTGTAGGGGCGGGGGACTGGGATGGCTACACCTTC. Translating it yields CAWSVGAGDWDGYTF.

The J gene is TRBJ1-3, the V gene TRBV15, with 7 bases aligning to TRBD1. Germline assignment: CDR1 LNHNV and CDR2 YYDKDF (reference sequence). V dropped 3 bases and J dropped 0; count of bases not matched to a gene: 5. The CDR3 runs to 16 residues. CDR3 protein: CATSRGTASSGNTIYF. In DNA, the CDR3 is TGTGCCACCAGCAGGGGGACAGCCAGCTCTGGAAACACCATATATTTT.